This passage covers 11 T cell receptor beta chains from one sample sequenced in a study of early T cells in non-severe SARS-CoV-2 infection. MiXCR was run by TCRdb on the 5' RACE reads, yielding one entry per CDR3 protein. The sample gives over 55,000 distinct CDR3 sequences, approximately 13% of which show up once; roughly 2.6% is in the top ten. Specimen: whole blood, collected at baseline. The receptors shown here come from an adult who was a healthcare worker with PCR-confirmed SARS-CoV-2 infection or an uninfected control (not recorded which).

At least ten counts were recorded for this clonotype. The chain has TRBV25-1 and TRBJ1-4; possibly TRBD1 for D (6 bases). The V end lost 6 bases, the J end lost 6 bases, and 20 bases lay between the germline ends. Germline lookup yields CDR1 MGHDK and CDR2 SYGVNS. CDR3 length: 16 amino acids. CDR3 region: CASSGNPGPGDEKLFF. The CDR3 nucleotides read TGTGCCAGCAGCGGGAACCCGGGCCCAGGGGATGAAAAACTGTTTTTT.

This clonotype has at least ten counts. The rearrangement uses TRBV11-2 and TRBJ2-1; D is undetermined. This CDR3 comprises 15 residues. Trimming took 2 bases from V and 0 from J, leaving 8 bases between them. The germline V gene has CDR1 SGHAT and CDR2 FQNNGV. In DNA form, the CDR3 reads TGTGCCAGCAGCTTAACGGCCAGCTCCTACAATGAGCAGTTCTTC. Translating gives CASSLTASSYNEQFF. Based on the CDR3 plus reference TRBV11-2 and TRBJ2-1, the full variable domain is EAGVAQSPRYKIIEKRQSVAFWCNPISGHATLYWYQQILGQGPKLLIQFQNNGVVDDSQLPKDRFSAERLKGVDSTLKIQPAKLEDSAVYLCASSLTASSYNEQFFGPGTRLTVL.

This chain links TRBV28 with TRBJ2-1; D is uncertain. Per germline, CDR1 MDHEN and CDR2 SYDVKM. The V end lost 3 bases, the J end lost 5 bases, and 11 bases lay between the germline ends. The CDR3 has 14 amino acids. CDR3 region: CASSFGKEDNEQFF. Written as DNA, the CDR3 is TGTGCCAGCAGTTTCGGTAAAGAGGACAATGAGCAGTTCTTC. Based on the CDR3 plus reference TRBV28 and TRBJ2-1, the full variable domain is DVKVTQSSRYLVKRTGEKVFLECVQDMDHENMFWYRQDPGLGLRLIYFSYDVKMKEKGDIPEGYSVSREKKERFSLILESASTNQTSMYLCASSFGKEDNEQFFGPGTRLTVL.

The chain combines TRBV11-2 with TRBJ2-1; unclear D gene. Deletions cut 5 bases from V and 1 base from J, with 12 bases between. The CDR3 length is 15 residues. Germline V gives CDR1 SGHAT, CDR2 FQNNGV. DNA of the CDR3: TGTGCCAGCAGCCAACATAAGAGGTCCTACAATGAGCAGTTCTTC. As protein: CASSQHKRSYNEQFF.

This rearrangement joins TRBV20-1 to TRBJ1-5; 9 bases are a match to TRBD1. Germline V gene data show CDR1 as DFQATT and CDR2 as SNEGSKA (reference sequence). The CDR3 sequence is 14 residues long. Germline trimming cut 5 bases from V and 6 bases from J; bases unmatched to any gene: 8. This CDR3 is CSAPGQGQVQPQHF. The CDR3 DNA follows: TGCAGTGCTCCCGGACAGGGGCAGGTTCAGCCCCAGCATTTT.

The genes are TRBV28 and TRBJ2-5; weak D call: TRBD2 (6 bases). CDR3 length: 14 amino acids. V lost 6 bases to trimming and J lost 2 bases, with 13 bases between them. In germline, CDR1 is MDHEN, CDR2 SYDVKM. As DNA, the CDR3 is TGTGCCAGCAGCCCCATAGCGGCACAAGAGACCCAGTACTTC. This sequence encodes CASSPIAAQETQYF.

Only a few counts were recorded for this clonotype. J is TRBJ2-2 and V is TRBV19; D gene uncertain. Trimming removed 4 bases from V and 6 bases from J, with 9 bases in between. The CDR3 consists of 13 residues. Germline V gene sequence: CDR1 LNHDA, CDR2 SQIVND (reference sequence). CDR3 sequence reads: CASSTRPPGELFF. The CDR3 DNA sequence: TGTGCCAGTAGTACCCGACCTCCCGGGGAGCTGTTTTTT.

This clonotype was observed a few times. The chain employs TRBV29-1 and TRBJ2-5; D tentatively reads TRBD1 or TRBD2 (5 bases each). Germline V gene lookup returns CDR1 SQVTM and CDR2 ANQGSEA. V was trimmed by 0 bases and J by 0 bases, leaving 11 bases between them. The CDR3 loop spans 15 amino acids. CDR3 DNA sequence: TGCAGCGTTGAAGATCCCGGGACGTACCAAGAGACCCAGTACTTC. Translating it yields CSVEDPGTYQETQYF.

At least ten counts were recorded for this clonotype. V usage is TRBV27 and J usage is TRBJ1-6, with TRBD1 matching 11 bases. V dropped 3 bases and J dropped 4; count of bases not matched to a gene: 5. Germline loops: CDR1 MNHEY, CDR2 SMNVEV (reference sequence). CDR3 length: 17 residues. CDR3 sequence reads: CASSFYRDRGYNSPLHF. The CDR3 DNA follows: TGTGCCAGCAGTTTCTACCGGGACAGGGGGTATAATTCACCCCTCCACTTT.

This chain links TRBV7-2 with TRBJ1-6; D is possibly TRBD1 (5 bases). Germline CDR1 SGHTA, CDR2 FQGNSA. The CDR3 is 16 amino acids. The V gene lost 1 base and the J gene lost 10 bases, with 17 bases spanning the gap. CDR3 region: CASSLVGRELGSPLHF. The CDR3 nucleotides are TGTGCCAGCAGCTTAGTTGGCAGGGAGTTAGGCTCACCCCTCCACTTT.

The chain recombines TRBV11-2 with TRBJ2-7; the D is unclear. CDR3 length: 14 amino acids. The V gene's germline CDR1 is SGHAT and CDR2 FQNNGV. V was shortened by 11 bases and J by 0 bases, with 17 bases between the two germline ends. CDR3 in amino acids: CAEQSGPSSYEQYF. CDR3 bases: TGTGCCGAACAGTCCGGGCCAAGCTCCTACGAGCAGTACTTC.